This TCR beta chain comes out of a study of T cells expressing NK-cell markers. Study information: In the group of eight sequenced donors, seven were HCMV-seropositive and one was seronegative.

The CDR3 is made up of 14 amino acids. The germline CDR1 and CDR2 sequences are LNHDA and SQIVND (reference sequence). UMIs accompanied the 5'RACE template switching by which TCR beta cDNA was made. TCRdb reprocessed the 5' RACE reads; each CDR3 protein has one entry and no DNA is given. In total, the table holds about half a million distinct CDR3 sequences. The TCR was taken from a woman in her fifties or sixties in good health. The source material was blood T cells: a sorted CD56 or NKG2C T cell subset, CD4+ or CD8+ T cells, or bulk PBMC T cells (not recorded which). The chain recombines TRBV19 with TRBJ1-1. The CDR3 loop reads CASRLGGRAAEAFF.